A selection of T cell receptor beta chains follows, all from one sample in a study of blood T cell repertoires in COVID-19. TCRdb's copy holds only in-frame clones and misses some; the assay was immunoSEQ multiplex PCR. The sample holds under 550,000 clones; about 87% are singletons and the top ten take roughly 0.87%. Sequenced input: peripheral blood. The receptors originated from a man between 18 and 29 years old with COVID-19, enrolled during active disease. The CDR3 runs from the conserved cysteine through the conserved F or W. D genes are given only for firm matches. Rows give clone size only sometimes, using once, few, many, or a class for an expanded clone.

>TRBV2|NA|TRBD1|TRBJ2-7
CASSLNRGSGEQYF
TGTGCCAGCAGCCTGAACAGGGGTTCTGGGGAGCAGTACTTC
>TRBV27|NA|NA|TRBJ2-5
CASSLSESRETQYF
TGTGCCAGCAGTTTATCGGAGTCCCGAGAGACCCAGTACTTC
>TRBV6-5|NA|NA|TRBJ2-7
CASSSRTGTYEQYF
TGTGCCAGCAGTTCCCGGACGGGGACCTACGAGCAGTACTTC
>TRBV15|NA|NA|TRBJ1-2
CATSREYSGYGYTF
TGTGCCACCAGCAGAGAGTACTCGGGGTATGGCTACACCTTC
>TRBV10-3|NA|TRBD1|TRBJ2-1
CAMSGQGASYNEQFF
TGTGCCATGTCCGGACAGGGCGCGTCCTACAATGAGCAGTTCTTC
>TRBV25-1|NA|NA|TRBJ2-3
CASSGASTDTQYF
TGTGCCAGCAGCGGAGCTAGCACAGATACGCAGTATTTT
>TRBV29-1|NA|TRBD1|TRBJ2-7
CSVTGTGGMGEQYF
TGCAGCGTCACCGGGACAGGGGGTATGGGGGAGCAGTACTTC
>TRBV27|NA|NA|TRBJ2-1
CASAKNPPREQFF
TGTGCCTCAGCCAAAAATCCCCCCAGGGAGCAGTTCTTC
>TRBV4-1|NA|TRBD2|TRBJ2-3
CASSQLAGVTDTQYF
TGCGCCAGCAGCCAACTAGCGGGGGTCACAGATACGCAGTATTTT
>TRBV19|NA|TRBD2|TRBJ2-1
CASSDGLAGSYNEQFF
TGTGCCAGTAGCGACGGACTAGCGGGATCCTACAATGAGCAGTTCTTC
>TRBV7-9|NA|TRBD1|TRBJ2-2
CASSFTGGPNTGELFF
TGTGCCAGCAGCTTTACAGGGGGCCCGAACACCGGGGAGCTGTTTTTT
>TRBV6-5|NA|NA|TRBJ2-1
CASNGGGSYNEQFF
TGTGCCAGCAATGGGGGCGGCTCCTACAATGAGCAGTTCTTC
>TRBV6-5|NA|NA|TRBJ1-4
CASSRTIQGKLFF
TGTGCCAGCAGTCGTACCATCCAGGGAAAACTGTTTTTT
>TRBV3-1/TRBV3-2|NA|TRBD2|TRBJ2-1
CASSSGTSVVDEQFF
TGTGCCAGCAGCTCTGGGACTAGCGTTGTCGATGAGCAGTTCTTC
>TRBV6-5|NA|NA|TRBJ1-3
CASCRGTGNTIYF
TGTGCCAGCTGCAGGGGTACCGGAAACACCATATATTTT
>TRBV18|NA|NA|TRBJ2-1
CASSPPLNRQFF
TGTGCCAGCTCACCCCCACTCAATAGGCAGTTCTTC
>TRBV6-5|NA|TRBD1|TRBJ1-1
CAAGQGNEAFF
TGTGCCGCGGGACAGGGGAACGAAGCTTTCTTT
>TRBV3-1/TRBV3-2|NA|TRBD2|TRBJ2-1
CASSQGSGTNNEQFF
TGTGCCAGCAGCCAAGGTAGCGGGACTAACAATGAGCAGTTCTTC
>TRBV11-2|NA|NA|TRBJ2-1
CASSSRSDNEQFF
TGTGCCAGCAGCTCTCGGAGCGACAATGAGCAGTTCTTC
>TRBV28|NA|NA|TRBJ2-7
CASSSGSAHYEQYF
TGTGCCAGCAGCTCGGGGAGTGCCCACTACGAGCAGTACTTC
>TRBV6-5|few|NA|TRBJ1-1
CASSFSDSPNTEAFF
TGTGCCAGCAGTTTTTCGGACAGCCCGAACACTGAAGCTTTCTTT
>TRBV7-8|NA|TRBD1|TRBJ2-7
CASSLGGSGGDEQYF
TGTGCCAGCAGTTTAGGGGGATCAGGGGGCGACGAGCAGTACTTC